This TCR beta chain was captured by sequencing in a study of T cell responses to AZD1222 COVID-19 vaccine. The method was immunoSEQ multiplex PCR; TCRdb's version includes in-frame clones alone and lacks a portion of them. The repertoire includes around 140,000 clones, 91% of them detected once, and less than 2% sits in the top ten. Germline V gene lookup returns CDR1 GTSNPN and CDR2 SVGIG (reference sequence). V lost 0 bases and J lost 5, with 8 bases in between. This CDR3 has 13 residues. The specimen comprised peripheral blood, sampled 28 days after the second AZD1222 dose. The TCR was taken from an adult who received the AZD1222 COVID-19 vaccine. This sequence joins TRBV30 and TRBJ2-1; no definite D call. The CDR3 loop is CAWSVRLDNEQFF. The CDR3 nucleotides are TGTGCCTGGAGTGTACGGCTAGACAATGAGCAGTTCTTC.